This T cell receptor beta chain is from a study of lymphopenia after photon versus proton radiotherapy. The V gene's germline CDR1 is SGHVS and CDR2 FNYEAQ. The CDR3 runs to 14 residues. The V end lost 1 base, the J end lost 2 bases, and 8 bases lay between the germline ends. Whole-study results and caveats: Photon-treated patients lost naive T cells and TCR diversity; proton-treated stayed stable.

Remarks on this clone: Its specificity is not known.

Produced via immunoSEQ multiplex PCR; TCRdb's table is partial and in-frame only. Among over 50,000 clones listed, around 88% were seen once. This chain links TRBV7-6 with TRBJ1-1, with D possibly being TRBD1 (6 bases). Here the sequenced sample was peripheral blood, taken from a patient treated with photon-based radiotherapy. This TCR was recovered from a man aged 35-49 years with gastric cancer. CDR3: CASSLGTANTEAFF. In nucleotides, the CDR3 is TGTGCCAGCAGCTTAGGGACAGCAAACACTGAAGCTTTCTTT.